The 27 T cell receptor beta chains listed next were all sequenced from one sample in a study of T cells in Graves' hyperthyroidism and ophthalmopathy (dated by TCRdb to between 2018 and 2021). The library was generated by multiplex PCR. The sample was run on an Illumina HiSeq 2000. The TCR beta CDR3 regions were amplified from RNA transcripts. The first round of RT-PCR for the TCR CDR3 was performed with the HTBI primer set and the Qiagen OneStep RT-PCR kit. Using fastp trimming at Q25 and MiXCR clonotype assembly, TCRdb reanalyzed the public sequencing data and kept in-frame beta chains. When rows share a CDR3 protein, they turn into one entry using the most common DNA and genes. The sample table holds 300,000 to 400,000 distinct CDR3 sequences, of which about 15% were seen once. The top ten clones comprise 20% to 25% of the sample. Sequencing used blood. The receptor set was obtained from a woman in her 30s with Graves' hyperthyroidism.

The chain carries TRBV7-2 and TRBJ2-3, with 10 bases matching TRBD2. CDR1 and CDR2 from the germline V gene are SGHTA and FQGNSA. V dropped 2 bases and J dropped 4; count of bases not matched to a gene: 9. The CDR3 runs 17 residues. CDR3 residues: CASSLRGGTSVPDTQYF. In DNA, the CDR3 is TGTGCCAGCAGCTTAAGGGGGGGGACTAGCGTCCCAGATACGCAGTATTTT. Full variable domain (outside the CDR3, taken from reference TRBV7-2 and TRBJ2-3): GAGVSQSPSNKVTEKGKDVELRCDPISGHTALYWYRQSLGQGLEFLIYFQGNSAPDKSGLPSDRFSAERTGGSVSTLTIQRTQQEDSAVYLCASSLRGGTSVPDTQYFGPGTRLTVL.

The chain combines TRBV24-1 with TRBJ2-1; TRBD1 or TRBD2 may be the D gene (5 bases each). Trimming cost V 4 bases and J 8 bases, with 17 bases left between them. CDR1 KGHDR and CDR2 SFDVKD come from the germline V gene. This CDR3 region has 15 residues. This CDR3 reads CATSDLGRFGDEQFF. DNA of the CDR3: TGTGCCACCAGTGACCTGGGACGGTTTGGGGATGAGCAGTTCTTC.

This clonotype was seen ten or more times. J is TRBJ1-2 and V is TRBV6-1, with D maybe TRBD1 (6 bases). The CDR3 covers 15 residues. V was pared by 0 bases and J by 6 bases, with 14 bases between. CDR1 is MNHNS, CDR2 SASEGT, per germline. The CDR3 here is CASSEARGEGDGYTF. The CDR3 DNA is TGTGCCAGCAGTGAAGCGCGCGGGGAGGGGGATGGCTACACCTTC.

The chain uses TRBV10-3 and TRBJ2-1, with 12 bases fitting TRBD2. The CDR3 is made up of 15 amino acids. CDR1 is ENHRY and CDR2 is SYGVKD in the germline V gene. Trimming removed 10 bases from V and 8 bases from J; junction bases left unmatched: 12. CDR3 protein: CATALGLAGRDEQFF. The CDR3 DNA sequence: TGTGCCACGGCTTTGGGACTAGCGGGTCGGGATGAGCAGTTCTTC.

The rearrangement joins TRBV9 to TRBJ2-2; D is possibly TRBD2 (6 bases). The germline gives CDR1 SGDLS, CDR2 YYNGEE. The CDR3 has 15 residues. The V gene lost 2 bases and the J gene lost 0 bases, with 8 bases spanning the gap. CDR3 coding DNA: TGTGCCAGCAGCGTCGGGACTCCGAACACCGGGGAGCTGTTTTTT. Its protein product is CASSVGTPNTGELFF. Together with reference TRBV9 and TRBJ2-2, the CDR3 gives the full variable domain: DSGVTQTPKHLITATGQRVTLRCSPRSGDLSVYWYQQSLDQGLQFLIQYYNGEERAKGNILERFSAQQFPDLHSELNLSSLELGDSALYFCASSVGTPNTGELFFGEGSRLTVL.

This clonotype was recorded many times. The chain is built from TRBV7-2 and TRBJ2-6, with D unclear. V lost 5 bases and J 1 base, leaving 15 bases between the germline ends. In germline, CDR1 is SGHTA, CDR2 FQGNSA. The CDR3 sequence is 17 residues long. CDR3 in amino acids: CASSVLSGRSGANVLTF. The CDR3 DNA reads as TGTGCCAGCAGCGTCCTGTCAGGACGGTCTGGGGCCAACGTCCTGACTTTC.

This clonotype was observed at least ten times. The chain uses TRBV27 and TRBJ2-3; TRBD1 matches 10 bases. With 1 base clipped from V and 4 bases from J, the junction kept 8 bases outside the gene matches. CDR3 length: 17 residues. Germline CDR1 and CDR2: MNHEY and SMNVEV (reference sequence). DNA for the CDR3: TGTGCCAGCAGTTTATTCCTCGGGACAGGGGTCCCAGATACGCAGTATTTT. This sequence encodes CASSLFLGTGVPDTQYF.

The sample holds many counts of this clonotype. The CDR3 region has the DNA TGTGCCAGCAGCTTAGGGGACAGCGTCCGCCAAGAGACCCAGTACTTC. It yields the protein CASSLGDSVRQETQYF. J is TRBJ2-5 and V is TRBV11-3, with 7 bases aligning to TRBD1. Per the germline V gene, CDR1 is SGHNT and CDR2 is YENEEA. This CDR3 has 16 amino acids. The J segment lost 1 base and the V segment lost 1 base, leaving 6 bases of the junction unmatched.

This clonotype was detected only a few times. The CDR3 here is CSVEAGGTHEQYF. CDR3 sequence (DNA): TGCAGCGTTGAGGCGGGAGGCACCCACGAGCAGTACTTC. The chain couples TRBV29-1 to TRBJ2-7, with 8 bases fitting TRBD2. The J segment lost 5 bases and the V segment lost 3 bases, leaving 6 bases of the junction unmatched. Germline CDR1 is SQVTM and CDR2 is ANQGSEA. The CDR3 runs 13 residues.

As concerns this clonotype: A much larger clone differs by one base, so this may be a read error. The J gene is TRBJ1-5, the V gene TRBV11-2; D might be TRBD1 (6 bases). The germline gives CDR1 SGHAT, CDR2 FQNNGV. The CDR3 contains 15 residues. The CDR3 bases are TGTGCCAGCAGCTTAGGGAGCAGGGACAATCGGCCCCAGCATTTT. This translates into CASSLGSRDNRPQHF.

The chain combines TRBV20-1 with TRBJ2-7; no clear D. Per germline, CDR1 DFQATT and CDR2 SNEGSKA (reference sequence). The V end lost 5 bases, the J end lost 0 bases, and 14 bases lay between the germline ends. CDR3 length: 14 amino acids. DNA of the CDR3: TGCAGTGCTGGAAGGATTCAGGACTCCTACGAGCAGTACTTC. This encodes CSAGRIQDSYEQYF.

This rearrangement joins TRBV5-1 to TRBJ1-5; D gene uncertain. This CDR3 is 15 amino acids long. Looked up from germline, CDR1 is SGHRS and CDR2 is YFSETQ. The V and J ends lost 2 bases and 1 base respectively, with 10 bases between them. In nucleotides, the CDR3 is TGCGCCAGCAGCTTTGCTCCGACCAGCAATCAGCCCCAGCATTTT. Translation: CASSFAPTSNQPQHF.

The chain combines TRBV5-6 with TRBJ2-3; D is unresolved. V lost 0 bases to trimming and J lost 2 bases, with 7 bases between them. Per germline, CDR1 SGHDT and CDR2 YYEEEE. The CDR3 runs 14 residues. CDR3 coding DNA: TGTGCCAGCAGCTTGGGGCAGGACACAGATACGCAGTATTTT. Translated: CASSLGQDTDTQYF.

This clonotype was picked up a small number of times. This chain uses TRBV28 with TRBJ2-5; no clear D. Germline V lookup: CDR1 MDHEN, CDR2 SYDVKM. CDR3 length equals 12 residues. Trimming cost V 8 bases and J 5 bases, with 12 bases left between them. DNA for the CDR3: TGTGCCAGCCGTGGGTCATGGGAGACCCAGTACTTC. Its translation is CASRGSWETQYF.

This clonotype was recorded at least ten times. V gene TRBV28 combines with J gene TRBJ2-7; a possible D gene is TRBD2 (6 bases). Germline V CDR1 and CDR2: MDHEN, SYDVKM. The CDR3 loop spans 14 amino acids. Trimming stripped 5 bases from V and 4 bases from J, with 15 bases between. CDR3 bases: TGTGCCAGCAGTAGACTAGTTCCACCTTACGAGCAGTACTTC. It specifies CASSRLVPPYEQYF.

This clonotype was seen many times. The chain links TRBV11-2 to TRBJ2-5; TRBD1 might be the D (6 bases). V was shortened by 1 base and J by 5 bases, with 8 bases between the two germline ends. CDR1 is SGHAT and CDR2 is FQNNGV in the germline V gene. This CDR3 has 13 residues. The CDR3 sequence: CASSLVQGETQYF. DNA for the CDR3: TGTGCCAGCAGCTTAGTGCAGGGGGAGACCCAGTACTTC.

The sample holds many counts of this clonotype. This rearrangement joins TRBV20-1 to TRBJ1-1; tentative D call: TRBD1 (5 bases). Trimming removed 6 bases from V and 5 bases from J, with 16 bases in between. The germline V gene has CDR1 DFQATT and CDR2 SNEGSKA (reference sequence). The CDR3 consists of 13 residues. CDR3 residues: CSAMVGGGTEAFF. CDR3 sequence (DNA): TGCAGTGCCATGGTCGGGGGAGGAACTGAAGCTTTCTTT.

The chain links TRBV6-2 or TRBV6-3 to TRBJ1-2; D unclear. This CDR3 contains 22 residues. Trimming stripped 2 bases from V and 3 bases from J, with 34 bases between. Germline-derived CDR1 and CDR2 are MNHEY and SVGEGT. DNA of the CDR3: TGTGCCAGCAGTTACCCGCCCAGGCTACCGACGAACCTAGGTCAAGCGGACTATGGCTACACCTTC. Its translation is CASSYPPRLPTNLGQADYGYTF.

This clonotype was detected ten times or more. This chain connects TRBV2 to TRBJ2-7; tentative D call: TRBD2 (6 bases). Trimming shortened V by 2 bases and J by 7 bases, and 15 bases separated the two germline ends. The CDR3 totals 14 residues. Looked up from germline, CDR1 is SNHLY and CDR2 is FYNNEI. The CDR3 sequence: CASSERSGAGEQYF. The CDR3 DNA sequence: TGTGCCAGCAGTGAACGATCCGGGGCGGGGGAGCAGTACTTC.

This clonotype showed up many times. The chain carries TRBV2 and TRBJ1-5, with 7 bases aligning to TRBD1. The CDR3 runs 16 residues. V shed 6 bases, J shed 4 bases, and the junction held 12 bases outside the gene matches. Germline values: CDR1 SNHLY, CDR2 FYNNEI. The CDR3 reads CASSPRRTGYNQPQHF. CDR3 nucleotide sequence: TGTGCCAGCAGCCCGCGCAGGACAGGCTATAATCAGCCCCAGCATTTT.

The chain couples TRBV7-6 to TRBJ2-2; 7 nucleotides match TRBD1. The trim removed 4 bases at V and 4 bases at J, leaving 3 bases unmatched. Germline lookup yields CDR1 SGHVS and CDR2 FNYEAQ. CDR3 length: 14 amino acids. Here the CDR3 DNA reads TGTGCCAGCAGCTCACAGGGGCGCACCGGGGAGCTGTTTTTT. It specifies CASSSQGRTGELFF. Supplemented by reference TRBV7-6 and TRBJ2-2, the full variable domain reads GAGVSQSPRYKVTKRGQDVALRCDPISGHVSLYWYRQALGQGPEFLTYFNYEAQQDKSGLPNDRFSAERPEGSISTLTIQRTEQRDSAMYRCASSSQGRTGELFFGEGSRLTVL.

V usage is TRBV9 and J usage is TRBJ2-7, with 9 bases identical to TRBD1. V trimming: 0 bases; J trimming: 5 bases; junction bases outside the gene matches: 6. Germline CDR1 is SGDLS and CDR2 is YYNGEE. This CDR3 has 15 residues. Here the CDR3 reads CASSVGGTGSHEQYF. The CDR3 nucleotides are TGTGCCAGCAGCGTAGGGGGGACAGGGTCCCACGAGCAGTACTTC. Drawing the rest from reference TRBV9 and TRBJ2-7, the complete variable domain is DSGVTQTPKHLITATGQRVTLRCSPRSGDLSVYWYQQSLDQGLQFLIQYYNGEERAKGNILERFSAQQFPDLHSELNLSSLELGDSALYFCASSVGGTGSHEQYFGPGTRLTVT.

The sample holds many counts of this clonotype. J is TRBJ2-1 and V is TRBV7-3; perhaps D is TRBD1 or TRBD2 (5 bases each). Per the germline V gene, CDR1 is SGHTA and CDR2 is FQGTGA. CDR3 size: 16 residues. The V end lost 5 bases, the J end lost 2 bases, and 16 bases lay between the germline ends. CDR3 in amino acids: CASSAPGSATYNEQFF. CDR3 nucleotides: TGTGCCAGCAGCGCCCCAGGGAGCGCAACCTACAATGAGCAGTTCTTC.

The chain combines TRBV7-2 with TRBJ2-5; 9 bases fit TRBD1. This CDR3 spans 15 amino acids. CDR1 and CDR2 from the germline V gene are SGHTA and FQGNSA. V lost 2 bases to trimming and J lost 5 bases; unmatched junction nucleotides: 6. This CDR3 is CASSLYRQGGETQYF. The DNA for the CDR3 is TGTGCCAGCAGCTTATACCGACAGGGGGGGGAGACCCAGTACTTC. Full variable domain (missing parts from reference TRBV7-2 and TRBJ2-5): GAGVSQSPSNKVTEKGKDVELRCDPISGHTALYWYRQSLGQGLEFLIYFQGNSAPDKSGLPSDRFSAERTGGSVSTLTIQRTQQEDSAVYLCASSLYRQGGETQYFGPGTRLLVL.

This clonotype was counted ten times or more. The V gene is TRBV12-3 or TRBV12-4, the J gene TRBJ1-6, with a weak D call TRBD1 (6 bases). This CDR3 is 14 amino acids long. The V and J ends lost 6 bases and 7 bases respectively, with 13 bases between them. This chain's CDR3 is CASSFTGTNSPLHF. DNA for the CDR3: TGTGCCAGCAGCTTCACAGGGACAAATTCACCCCTCCACTTT.

A few counts support this clonotype. A read error may be the cause here, since a much bigger clone is one base away. The V gene is TRBV7-2, the J gene TRBJ2-5, with TRBD2 matching 7 bases. This CDR3 contains 11 residues. The V gene end was trimmed by 10 bases and the J gene end by 2 bases; junction bases not matched to a gene: 1. The germline gives CDR1 SGHTA, CDR2 FQGNSA. This CDR3 reads CATGGQETQYF. In DNA form, the CDR3 reads TGTGCCACCGGGGGGCAAGAGACCCAGTACTTC.

This clonotype has just a few counts. A much bigger clone sits one base away, suggesting this may be a read error. The chain employs TRBV6-5 and TRBJ1-1; the D is unclear. Germline values: CDR1 MNHEY, CDR2 SVGAGI. With 2 bases removed from V and 1 base from J, the gap between germline ends came to 2 bases. This CDR3 spans 12 amino acids. CDR3 sequence (DNA): TGTGCCAGCAGTTACGAGAACACTGAAGCTTTCTTT. Translating gives CASSYENTEAFF.